This T cell receptor (beta chain) was sequenced in a study of cytomegalovirus exposure and HLA in healthy donors (dated by TCRdb to the late 2010s). Regarding the complete study: In an earlier analysis of roughly 590 of the donors, 276 Gb of sequence data and 90 million to 130 million unique TCR beta sequences from 180 million or so T cells were reported. An early release that covered 500 to 800 HLA-typed donors contained approximately 320 gigabases of sequencing data and roughly 84 million unique TCR sequences. The genetic ancestry cluster associated with self-reported Caucasian donors included 81% of the roughly 400 genotyped donors. The aim of the study was to test whether cataloging public T cell receptors could identify signatures of past pathogen exposure. Using immunosequencing, the study profiled T cell repertoires from roughly 650 subjects and related those repertoires to cytomegalovirus serostatus. A separate validation cohort of some 130 different subjects was used in addition to the approximately 670-subject first cohort. High-throughput TCR immunosequencing, statistical association of individual TCRs with disease status, and machine learning were combined to predict cytomegalovirus infection status. A later analysis re-examined previously published TCR beta repertoires from roughly 720 donors and added high-resolution HLA genotyping to investigate patterns of TCR occurrence. Rather than using new phenotypic data, the later analysis identified candidate immune exposures from TCR beta sequences and from how often those sequences occurred across donors. An earlier analysis of 500 to 750 of the donors applied high-throughput TCR beta sequencing to assess whether each TCR beta V gene segment acted as functional or pseudogenic. Alongside the repertoire data, information on donor age, sex, ethnicity and CMV serostatus was compiled. A later genetic analysis used genome-wide SNP genotypes for about 60% of the roughly 700 donors, treating that subset as a discovery cohort. Every repertoire in the discovery cohort had been generated on one and the same sequencing platform. HLA typing covered class I and class II loci at four-digit resolution. The number of typed donors differed by locus: roughly 629-640 for A, B, C, DRB1 and DQB1; about 520 for DQA1; 600 to 610 for DPA1; and some 430 for DPB1. Roughly 5 DR-DQ haplotypes were treated as single units for association and clustering because of strong linkage in the cohort. On average, 235,054 unique TCR beta nucleotide sequences were sequenced per donor among a few hundred genotyped donors of the cohort, with about 17% of those sequences being non-productive. Study-level results and caveats: In a later analysis, the rate of TCR association differed among HLA loci, with DRB1 alleles having the most associated TCRs and HLA-C alleles having the fewest. According to the authors, the approach could potentially be generalized to other disease states and immunological phenotypes. In this cohort, only TCR beta chains were sequenced, and detectable features were limited by the absence of alpha or paired-chain data. Specific HLA alleles were associated with some 15,000 TCR beta sequences at a false discovery rate of 0.05 in a later analysis. In a later analysis, several top co-occurrence clusters were reported to appear linked to parvovirus B19, influenza, CMV and Epstein-Barr virus. Broadly in line with IMGT annotations, most TCR beta V segments showed up in productive rearrangements about 90% or about 30% of the time in an earlier analysis of 587 of the donors. V-gene and J-gene trimming of TCR beta chains was associated with a missense DCLRE1C variant in a later genetic analysis, and the association was replicated in an independent cohort. A later analysis found that HLA-associated TCR beta chains were more clonally expanded and had lower generation probabilities than equally common non-associated chains. Because HLA typing was unavailable for some donors at each locus, only the typed subset was used in association tests. The study gave a list of under 200 TCR beta chains associated with cytomegalovirus. Most CMV-associated TCR beta chains appeared to be HLA-restricted in a later analysis, and the HLA associations seemed to be driven largely by CMV exposure. When HLA alleles, especially DR and DQ, strongly co-occurred, attributing TCR associations to individual alleles was difficult. Because counts were too low, around 18 rarely observed V segments, including chromosome 9 orphons, were left out of the earlier analysis of 587 of the donors. Correlated functional status among segregating V segments might reflect linkage disequilibrium, but an unknown experimental factor could not be ruled out. Presence/absence analyses assumed roughly uniform sequencing depth across donors, an assumption that may not hold. A few of the identified cytomegalovirus-associated TCR beta chains were confirmed in vitro to be specific for cytomegalovirus antigens. For the cohort, immune exposure information was limited to CMV serostatus. While some public TCRs were present in many individuals, most TCR sequences turned up only very rarely across donors. A further reported finding was that TCR beta sequences accurately predicted the HLA-A and HLA-B alleles for most subjects in the first cohort. In both the original and validation cohorts, the classifier was reported to diagnose cytomegalovirus status with high specificity and sensitivity. A cluster of highly shared sequence variants was judged likely to represent a technical artifact of the sequencing pipeline. A later genetic analysis reported fewer N-insertions in productive TCRs among donors in an Asian-associated ancestry cluster than the approximately 670-donor mean.

Note on this clone: The target of this receptor is not known. Per-nucleotide qualities are absent, and no much larger clonotype sits a single base away.

Libraries were prepared through the immunoSEQ multiplex PCR assay. A mixture of 60 forward primers for TCR Vbeta segments and 13 reverse primers for TCR Jbeta segments was used in the multiplex PCR. The CDR3 region of rearranged TCR beta genes was amplified from genomic DNA with a multiplex PCR assay. Amplified TCR beta libraries were sequenced as 87-base-pair reads on the Illumina HiSeq System. The published analysis was carried out like this. In a later analysis, some 80 million unique TCR beta chains were counted across the 500 to 850 repertoires, and around 10 million of these chains were shared by at least two donors. A nearest-neighbor algorithm error-corrected the raw reads and collapsed the reads into unique sequences, merging closely related sequences to remove PCR and sequencing errors. CDR3 sequences were aligned to IMGT reference sequences to assign V, D and J gene segments. Each retained sequence needed at least a six-nucleotide match to both a V gene segment and a J gene segment. Rearrangements were called productive when the CDR3 lacked stop codons and stayed in frame with V and J; all others were non-productive. Following IMGT convention, CDR3 was defined as the stretch from the second conserved V-encoded cysteine up to the conserved J-encoded phenylalanine. The earlier analysis of 450 to 750 of the donors excluded any sequence lacking an unambiguous match to a single V gene segment. An earlier analysis of a few hundred of the donors called V segments functional above 56.7% productive rearrangements and segregating when the between-donor standard deviation exceeded 5%. A statistical classification framework was developed to diagnose cytomegalovirus status using the catalog of TCR beta chain sequences. V and J gene assignment, in a later analysis, came from comparing TCR nucleotide sequences with IMGT/GENE-DB human TR gene sequences. Using the TCRdist pipeline, a later analysis assigned CDR3 sequences along with most-parsimonious VDJ recombination scenarios. In a later analysis, each TCR beta chain was defined by its CDR3 amino acid sequence together with its V-gene family, and reads lacking a unique V-gene family were excluded. A later analysis removed 592 highly shared, low-generation-probability nucleotide sequences to deal with suspected cross-contamination and a sequencing artifact. In a later analysis, a clonal expansion index was calculated for each public chain from normalized within-repertoire ranks of inferred template counts. Generation probabilities in a later analysis came from a VDJ recombination model fitted to out-of-frame rearrangements, and those results were checked against IGoR. Hypergeometric tests were used in a later analysis to score TCR-TCR, TCR-HLA and TCR-CMV co-occurrence, with a repertoire-size bias correction applied to the TCR pairs. To estimate false discovery rates, a later analysis permuted the HLA or CMV assignments 20 times. In a later analysis, co-occurring TCRs were grouped using DBSCAN, with TCRdist sequence similarity added in when clustering inside HLA-allele-positive subsets. Repertoires with fewer than 30,000 or more than 120,000 public chains were left out of co-occurrence clustering, as were several repertoires with anomalous nucleotide sharing. TCRdb took over this immuneACCESS table, retaining in-frame rearrangements with V and J assigned. Such tables are incomplete; in checked studies, under half of the missing clones stem from an unresolved V gene, and the remainder is unexplained. V, J and clone size are those of that table, while D and trimming were read from the DNA. Within this sample are some 180,000 clones, with about 9.4% of them counted one time only. Approximately 1.3% of the sample belongs to the ten largest clones.

The cohort comprised some 730 healthy bone marrow donors. At the time of sampling, all cohort members were nominally healthy, though unrecorded immune exposures were likely present. The donor was CMV seropositive and was included in the group of about 290 seropositive cohort members. A peripheral blood sample was provided by each donor, and peripheral blood mononuclear cells were used for TCR beta sequencing. The Qiagen DNeasy Blood Extraction Kit was used to extract genomic DNA from the blood cell samples. The source is a woman in her thirties in good health and CMV-seropositive. The sequenced sample consisted of PBMCs.

The DNA sequence reads TGCAGCGTTGAAATGGCTGGCGAGCAGTACTTC. It translates to CSVEMAGEQYF. The chain was built from TRBV29-1 and TRBJ2-7; a confident D gene designation cannot be given. The junction shows trimming of 2 bases on V and 6 bases on J, plus 8 bases between the germline ends. For CDR1 and CDR2, the germline V gene lists SQVTM and ANQGSEA. The CDR3 holds 11 amino acids from the cysteine to the phenylalanine. The sequence is cut down to CDR3 DNA, 33 bases in frame from base 1.